This T cell receptor (beta chain) was recovered during a study of cytomegalovirus exposure and HLA in healthy donors. Study-wide findings and caveats: There were three CMV-associated chains whose specificity for CMV antigens was confirmed in vitro. CMV serostatus alone was available as immune exposure information.

PCR amplification relied on 60 Vbeta primers (plus 13 Jbeta primers). Libraries were prepared by immunoSEQ multiplex PCR; TCRdb keeps only in-frame clonotypes and omits some of them. In total, the table holds about 200,000 clones. To note about this clone: Its antigen is currently unknown.

The ends lost 0 bases at V and 3 bases at J; junction bases unmatched: 8. The CDR3 consists of 19 residues. In germline, CDR1 is SEHNR, CDR2 FQNEAQ (reference sequence). Material: PBMCs. The chain uses TRBV7-9 and TRBJ2-2; 12 bases fit TRBD2. The source of this sequence is a girl aged 2 to 10 in good health and CMV-seropositive. The CDR3 reads CASSLALTSGSSYTGELFF. CDR3 nucleotides: TGTGCCAGCAGCTTAGCGCTGACTAGCGGGAGTAGTTACACCGGGGAGCTGTTTTTT.